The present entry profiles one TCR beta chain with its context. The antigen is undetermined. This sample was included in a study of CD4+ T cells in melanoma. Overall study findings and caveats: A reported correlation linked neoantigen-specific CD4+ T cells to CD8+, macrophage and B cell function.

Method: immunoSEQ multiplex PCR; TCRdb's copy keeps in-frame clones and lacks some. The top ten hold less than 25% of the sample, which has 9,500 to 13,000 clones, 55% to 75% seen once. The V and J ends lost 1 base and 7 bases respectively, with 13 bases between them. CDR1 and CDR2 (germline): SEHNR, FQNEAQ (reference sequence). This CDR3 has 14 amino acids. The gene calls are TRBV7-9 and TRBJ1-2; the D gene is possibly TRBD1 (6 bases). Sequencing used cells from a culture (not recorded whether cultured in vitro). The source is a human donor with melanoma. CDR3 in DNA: TGTGCCAGCAGCTTAGACAGGGAGGGGGTTGGCTACACCTTC. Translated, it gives CASSLDREGVGYTF.